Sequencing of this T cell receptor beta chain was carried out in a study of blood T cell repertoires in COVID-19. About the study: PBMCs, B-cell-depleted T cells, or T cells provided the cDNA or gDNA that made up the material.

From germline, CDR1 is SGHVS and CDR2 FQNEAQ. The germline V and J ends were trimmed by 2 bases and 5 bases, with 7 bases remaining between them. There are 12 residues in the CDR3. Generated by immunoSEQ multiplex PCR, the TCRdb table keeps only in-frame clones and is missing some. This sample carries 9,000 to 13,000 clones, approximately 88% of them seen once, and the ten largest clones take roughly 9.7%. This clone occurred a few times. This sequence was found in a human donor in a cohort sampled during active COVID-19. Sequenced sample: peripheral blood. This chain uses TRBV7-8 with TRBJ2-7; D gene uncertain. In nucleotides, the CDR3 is TGTGCCAGCAGCTTACTCGGAGACGAGCAGTACTTC. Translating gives CASSLLGDEQYF.